The 11 T cell receptor beta chains listed next were all sequenced from one sample in a study of blood T cell repertoires in COVID-19. Data came from immunoSEQ multiplex PCR; TCRdb stores just in-frame clones and leaves some out. The sample has about 120,000 clones, about 85% seen once. Sequenced material: peripheral blood. These TCRs come from a human donor in a cohort sampled during active COVID-19.

V is TRBV5-4 and J is TRBJ1-1, with TRBD1 as a possible D gene (6 bases). Germline loops: CDR1 SGHNT, CDR2 YYREEE (reference sequence). The CDR3 is 14 amino acids. V was clipped by 0 bases and J by 1 base, with 7 bases between them. The CDR3 region has the DNA TGTGCCAGCAGCTTGGCAGGGGAGAACACTGAAGCTTTCTTT. Its translation is CASSLAGENTEAFF.

The chain couples TRBV5-1 to TRBJ1-2, with 9 bases fitting TRBD1. The germline gives CDR1 SGHRS, CDR2 YFSETQ. V was pared by 0 bases and J by 2 bases, with 2 bases of the junction left unmatched. The CDR3 runs to 15 residues. The CDR3 DNA is TGCGCCAGCAGCTTGGCCGGGACAGGGAACTATGGCTACACCTTC. Its translation: CASSLAGTGNYGYTF.

The chain employs TRBV7-2 and TRBJ1-5; TRBD1 matches 9 bases. The CDR3 length is 15 residues. Germline CDR1 and CDR2: SGHTA and FQGNSA. The J segment lost 5 bases and the V segment lost 4 bases, leaving 6 bases of the junction unmatched. The CDR3 protein is CASSSRTGEDQPQHF. In DNA, the CDR3 is TGTGCCAGCAGCTCCCGGACAGGGGAGGATCAGCCCCAGCATTTT.

The gene calls are TRBV7-9 and TRBJ2-1, with D possibly TRBD2 on 7 matching bases. The germline CDR1 and CDR2 sequences are SEHNR and FQNEAQ (reference sequence). V was pared by 7 bases and J by 4 bases, with 20 bases between. The CDR3 sequence is 16 residues long. The DNA of the CDR3 is TGTGCCAGCACCCTGGGGGCGGGGGCCCTTTACAATGAGCAGTTCTTC. This encodes CASTLGAGALYNEQFF.

The J gene is TRBJ2-2, the V gene TRBV4-1, with 14 bases that match TRBD2. With V trimmed by 6 bases and J by 4 bases, 4 bases remained unmatched. The CDR3 runs 16 residues. CDR1 and CDR2 from the germline V gene are MGHRA and YSYEKL. The CDR3 reads CASRTSGGAGTGELFF. In DNA form, the CDR3 reads TGCGCCAGCAGGACTAGCGGGGGGGCGGGCACCGGGGAGCTGTTTTTT.

This clone was seen only once. One end of the junction varies from germline; a read error may be responsible. CDR3 in amino acids: CAISRTQGRAYEQYF. CDR3 DNA: TGTGCCATCAGTCGTACACAGGGACGGGCCTACGAGCAGTACTTC. This sequence joins TRBV6-2 or TRBV6-3 and TRBJ2-7; TRBD1 might be the D (6 bases). From germline, CDR1 is MNHEY and CDR2 SVGEGT. CDR3 size: 15 residues.

The chain employs TRBV6-5 and TRBJ1-1, with a tentative D call TRBD1 (5 bases). With 0 bases removed from V and 0 bases from J, the gap between germline ends came to 11 bases. CDR3 length: 16 amino acids. Germline CDR1 and CDR2: MNHEY and SVGAGI. The CDR3 reads CASSYSFARVNTEAFF. CDR3 coding DNA: TGTGCCAGCAGTTACTCGTTTGCCAGGGTGAACACTGAAGCTTTCTTT.

The chain carries TRBV28 and TRBJ2-3; no clear D gene. V dropped 4 bases and J dropped 6 bases, with 8 bases sitting between them. Germline V gene data show CDR1 as MDHEN and CDR2 as SYDVKM. The CDR3 is 12 amino acids. CDR3 nucleotides: TGTGCCAGCAGTTCGCTACTTGATACGCAGTATTTT. Amino acid sequence: CASSSLLDTQYF.

This clone showed up just once. This chain links TRBV12-3 or TRBV12-4 with TRBJ2-1, with D possibly matching TRBD1 (6 bases). The V end was cut by 5 bases, the J end by 9 bases, with 14 bases between. CDR3 length: 13 amino acids. In DNA, the CDR3 is TGTGCCAGCAGTATGGACAGTTGGGCTGAGCAGTTCTTC. Encoded protein: CASSMDSWAEQFF.

V gene TRBV3-1 (or the pseudogene TRBV3-2) combines with J gene TRBJ2-3, with D perhaps matching TRBD2 (5 bases). The V end lost 1 base, the J end lost 2 bases, and 7 bases lay between the germline ends. Germline lookup yields CDR1 LGHDT and CDR2 YNNKEL (reference sequence). This CDR3 comprises 14 residues. DNA of the CDR3: TGTGCCAGCAGCCAAGGACTACTCACAGATACGCAGTATTTT. Residues: CASSQGLLTDTQYF.

V and J are TRBV11-2 and TRBJ2-7; tentative D call: TRBD2 (7 bases). Per germline, CDR1 SGHAT and CDR2 FQNNGV. V was shortened by 5 bases and J by 6 bases, with 17 bases between the two germline ends. The CDR3 has 14 amino acids. Here the CDR3 DNA reads TGTGCCAGCAGCCCCCGGTCGGGGGGCGGCGAGCAGTACTTC. Translating it yields CASSPRSGGGEQYF.